A selection of T cell receptor beta chains follows, all from one sample in a study of identical twins. MiXCR, run by TCRdb on the 5' RACE reads, gives a single entry per CDR3 protein. The sample contains hundreds of thousands of distinct CDR3 sequences, 9% to 15% of which appear only once. These data also formed part of another study, on yellow fever vaccine responses in identical twins.

What was sequenced was CD8+ T cells sorted from blood. The receptor set was obtained from a woman in her late teens or twenties in good health. The conserved cysteine and the conserved F or W are not part of the CDR3 here.

v_gene | CDR3aa
TRBV12-3/TRBV12-4 | ASSLGGLAGVSYEQY
TRBV4-1 | ASSLGASGGAGTTGELF
TRBV7-9 | ASSQENRAYEQY
TRBV28 | ASSYLARELF
TRBV24-1 | ATSDLETEEETQY
TRBV5-6 | ASSLSGETEAF
TRBV20-1 | SASSAGGQDTQY
TRBV24-1 | ATSGDRDVGELF
TRBV13 | ASSSRASTDTQY
TRBV3-1 | ASSQVGPTVLGQF
TRBV7-8 | ASSPWAVAGRETQY
TRBV20-1 | SAWTGVYGYT
TRBV12-3/TRBV12-4 | ASTLETANYGYT
TRBV2 | ASTGGNQPQH
TRBV2 | ASSAGVPTEAF
TRBV6-2/TRBV6-3 | ASSGTGFRNQPQH
TRBV28 | ASRLGGNEVRETQY
TRBV3-1 | ATSPLTHGRGRRGTQY
TRBV27 | ASRGRGPYNEQF
TRBV24-1 | ATSGVGRLDGYT
TRBV12-3/TRBV12-4 | ASSLGPGTDTQY
TRBV4-2 | ASSRSSSGRGTYEQY
TRBV29-1 | SVEFPTGGAYNEQF
TRBV12-3/TRBV12-4 | ASSRQHPGNQPQH
TRBV20-1 | SAHMDGTSRHYNEQF
TRBV28 | ASSTRRQLNQPQH
TRBV27 | ASSPNPGPPEETQY
TRBV5-1 | ASSLAFTDEMNTEAF
TRBV7-9 | ASSLLPLVYNEQF
TRBV9 | ASSGGAEQETQY
TRBV5-4 | ASSFSGSGTGELF
TRBV29-1 | SVEEYGYT
TRBV5-1 | ASSFDQGRANEQF
TRBV27 | ASSLSGAGYGYT
TRBV3-1 | ASSHFSAADSSGANVLT
TRBV14 | ASSQAPYDVDTGELF
TRBV9 | ASSATPSYEQY
TRBV12-3/TRBV12-4 | ASSLAGGPTDTQY
TRBV29-1 | SVEGGQLSFAWDTQY
TRBV5-6 | ASSLGGETPLH
TRBV6-1 | ASSVRTGEYQETQY
TRBV12-3/TRBV12-4 | ASSPPTDTQY
TRBV20-1 | SAFGLAGGRGTDTQY
TRBV27 | ASRRSRGRSATDTQY
TRBV28 | ASRRDPGLNYEQY
TRBV24-1 | ATSDNRDTGELF
TRBV6-5 | ASSSDRRYEQY
TRBV14 | ASSQTGPDTQY
TRBV3-1 | ASSQGWGHPDYEGSDTQY
TRBV9 | ASSVVEGARSPLH
TRBV7-9 | ASSPPGGVSTDTQY
TRBV7-6 | ASSLGPPEETQY
TRBV15 | ATSRAFPTGGPNTGELF
TRBV10-2 | ASSVASSGLVYEQY
TRBV12-3/TRBV12-4 | ASSPEGAVPYNEQF
TRBV2 | ASSETLAGDTDTQY
TRBV2 | ASSDYGEQF
TRBV5-6 | ASSLVLAGFTDTQY
TRBV7-9 | ASSPRGGVSTDTQY